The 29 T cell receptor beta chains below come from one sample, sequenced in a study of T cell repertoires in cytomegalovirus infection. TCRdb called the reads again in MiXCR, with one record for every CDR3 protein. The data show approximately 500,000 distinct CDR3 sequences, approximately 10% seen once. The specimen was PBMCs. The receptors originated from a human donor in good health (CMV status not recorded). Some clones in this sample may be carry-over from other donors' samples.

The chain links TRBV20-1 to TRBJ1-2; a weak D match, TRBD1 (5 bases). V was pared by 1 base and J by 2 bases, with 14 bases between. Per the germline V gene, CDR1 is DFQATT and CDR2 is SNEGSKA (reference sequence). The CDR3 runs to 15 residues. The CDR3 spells CSARVILTENYGYTF. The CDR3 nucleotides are TGCAGTGCTAGAGTTATCCTGACAGAAAACTATGGCTACACCTTC.

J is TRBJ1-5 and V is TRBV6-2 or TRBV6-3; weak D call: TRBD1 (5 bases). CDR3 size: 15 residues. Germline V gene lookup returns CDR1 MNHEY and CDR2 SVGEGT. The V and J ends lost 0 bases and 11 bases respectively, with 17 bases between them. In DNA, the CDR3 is TGTGCCAGCAGTTACTCGAGAACCGGGGGGGGAGCCCAGCATTTT. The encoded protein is CASSYSRTGGGAQHF.

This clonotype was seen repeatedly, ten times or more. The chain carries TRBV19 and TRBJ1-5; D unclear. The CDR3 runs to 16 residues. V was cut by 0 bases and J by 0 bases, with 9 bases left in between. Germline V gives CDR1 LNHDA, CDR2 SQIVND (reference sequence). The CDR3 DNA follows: TGTGCCAGTAGTATAGATCCCGATTATAGCAATCAGCCCCAGCATTTT. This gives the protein CASSIDPDYSNQPQHF.

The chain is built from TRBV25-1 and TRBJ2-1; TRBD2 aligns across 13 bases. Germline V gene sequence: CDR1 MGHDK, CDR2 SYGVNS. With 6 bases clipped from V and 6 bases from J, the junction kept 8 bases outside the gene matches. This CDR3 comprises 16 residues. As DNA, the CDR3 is TGTGCCAGCAGGCACGCCGGGACTAGCGGGGCCAATGAGCAGTTCTTC. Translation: CASRHAGTSGANEQFF.

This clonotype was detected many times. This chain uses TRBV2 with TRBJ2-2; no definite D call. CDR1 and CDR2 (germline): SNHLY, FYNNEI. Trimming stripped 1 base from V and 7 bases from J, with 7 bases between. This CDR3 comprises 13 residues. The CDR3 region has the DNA TGTGCCAGCAGTGAAGAGGTGGTCGGGGAGCTGTTTTTT. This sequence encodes CASSEEVVGELFF.

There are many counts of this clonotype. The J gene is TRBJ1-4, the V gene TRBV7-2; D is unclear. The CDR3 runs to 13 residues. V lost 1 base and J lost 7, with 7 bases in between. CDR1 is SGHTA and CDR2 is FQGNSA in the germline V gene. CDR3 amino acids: CASSLGWGEKLFF. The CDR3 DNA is TGTGCCAGCAGCTTAGGGTGGGGTGAAAAACTGTTTTTT.

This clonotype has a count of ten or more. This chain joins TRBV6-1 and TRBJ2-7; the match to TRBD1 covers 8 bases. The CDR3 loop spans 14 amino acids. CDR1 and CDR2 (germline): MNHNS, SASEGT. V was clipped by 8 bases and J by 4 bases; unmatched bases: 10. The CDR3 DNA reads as TGTGCCAGCCGGACAGGGAAGGGATCATACGAGCAGTACTTC. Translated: CASRTGKGSYEQYF.

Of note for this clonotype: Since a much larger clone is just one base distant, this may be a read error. In DNA form, the CDR3 reads TGTGCCAGCAGCCACCCCCGGCGGTTCTCTGGAAACTCCATATATTTT. Protein: CASSHPRRFSGNSIYF. V usage is TRBV7-8 and J usage is TRBJ1-3; no clear D. This CDR3 has 16 amino acids. From germline, CDR1 is SGHVS and CDR2 FQNEAQ.

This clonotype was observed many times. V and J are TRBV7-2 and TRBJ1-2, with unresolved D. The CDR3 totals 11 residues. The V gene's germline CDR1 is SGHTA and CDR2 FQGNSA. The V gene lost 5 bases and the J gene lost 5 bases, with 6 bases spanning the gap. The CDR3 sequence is CASSPGYGYTF. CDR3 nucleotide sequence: TGTGCCAGCAGCCCTGGTTATGGCTACACCTTC.

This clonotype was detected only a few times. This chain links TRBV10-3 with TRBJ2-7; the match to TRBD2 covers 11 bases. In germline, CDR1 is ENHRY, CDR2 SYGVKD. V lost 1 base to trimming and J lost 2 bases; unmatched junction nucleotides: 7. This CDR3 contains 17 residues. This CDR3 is CAISEFLSGGGTYEQYF. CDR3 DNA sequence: TGTGCCATCAGTGAGTTTCTTAGCGGGGGGGGCACCTACGAGCAGTACTTC.

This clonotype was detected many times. Here the CDR3 reads CASSVSAGEREQYF. The CDR3 DNA follows: TGTGCCAGCAGCGTATCCGCGGGGGAACGCGAGCAGTACTTC. The chain has TRBV27 and TRBJ2-7; 7 bases fit TRBD2. Trimming at V came to 6 bases and at J to 6 bases, leaving 11 bases not matched to a gene. The germline gives CDR1 MNHEY, CDR2 SMNVEV (reference sequence). The length of the CDR3 is 14 residues.

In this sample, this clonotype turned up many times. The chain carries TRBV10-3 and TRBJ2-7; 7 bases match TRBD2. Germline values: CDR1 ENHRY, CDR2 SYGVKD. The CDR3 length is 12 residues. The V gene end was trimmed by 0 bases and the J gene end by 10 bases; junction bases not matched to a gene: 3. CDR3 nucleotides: TGTGCCATCAGTGAGTCGGGGGGGGATCAGTACTTC. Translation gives CAISESGGDQYF.

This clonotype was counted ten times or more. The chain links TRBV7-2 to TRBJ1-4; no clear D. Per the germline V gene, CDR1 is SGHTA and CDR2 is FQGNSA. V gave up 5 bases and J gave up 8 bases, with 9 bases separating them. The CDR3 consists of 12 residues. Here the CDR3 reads CASSLPYEKLFF. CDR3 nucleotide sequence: TGTGCCAGCAGCCTCCCGTACGAAAAACTGTTTTTT.

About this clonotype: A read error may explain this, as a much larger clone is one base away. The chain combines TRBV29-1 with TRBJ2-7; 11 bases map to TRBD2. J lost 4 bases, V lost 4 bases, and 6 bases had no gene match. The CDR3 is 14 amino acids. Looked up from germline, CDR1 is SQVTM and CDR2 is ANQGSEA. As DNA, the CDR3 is TGCAGCGTTGTCCGACTAGCGGGGATGTACGAGCAGTACTTC. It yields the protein CSVVRLAGMYEQYF.

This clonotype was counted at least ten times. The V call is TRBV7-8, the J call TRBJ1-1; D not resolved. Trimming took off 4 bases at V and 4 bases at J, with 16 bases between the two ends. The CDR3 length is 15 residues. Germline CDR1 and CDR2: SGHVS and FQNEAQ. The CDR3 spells CASSSYSGVGTEAFF. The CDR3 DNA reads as TGTGCCAGCAGCTCTTACAGCGGGGTCGGCACTGAAGCTTTCTTT.

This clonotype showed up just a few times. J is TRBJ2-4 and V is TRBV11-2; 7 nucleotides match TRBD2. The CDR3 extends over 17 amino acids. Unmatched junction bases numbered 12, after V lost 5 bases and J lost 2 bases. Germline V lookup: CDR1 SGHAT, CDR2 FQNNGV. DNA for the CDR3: TGTGCCAGCAGCACCGGCGGGGGATTATTAACCAAAAACATTCAGTACTTC. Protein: CASSTGGGLLTKNIQYF. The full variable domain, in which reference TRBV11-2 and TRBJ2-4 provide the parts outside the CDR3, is EAGVAQSPRYKIIEKRQSVAFWCNPISGHATLYWYQQILGQGPKLLIQFQNNGVVDDSQLPKDRFSAERLKGVDSTLKIQPAKLEDSAVYLCASSTGGGLLTKNIQYFGAGTRLSVL.

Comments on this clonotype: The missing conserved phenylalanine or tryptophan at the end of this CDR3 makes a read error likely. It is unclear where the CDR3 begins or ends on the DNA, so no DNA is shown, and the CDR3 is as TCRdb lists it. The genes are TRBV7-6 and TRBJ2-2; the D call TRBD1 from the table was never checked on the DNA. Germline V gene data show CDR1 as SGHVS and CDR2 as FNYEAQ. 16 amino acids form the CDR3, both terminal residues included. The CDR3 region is CASSLLSPVNTGELCV.

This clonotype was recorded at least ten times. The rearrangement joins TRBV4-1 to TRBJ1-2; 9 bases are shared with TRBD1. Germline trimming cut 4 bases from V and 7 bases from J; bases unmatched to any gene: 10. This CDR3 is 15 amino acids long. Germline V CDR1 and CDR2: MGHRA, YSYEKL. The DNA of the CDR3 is TGCGCCAGCAGCCGGATTGTGACAGGGGGAGGTGGCTACACCTTC. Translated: CASSRIVTGGGGYTF.

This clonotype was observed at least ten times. DNA of the CDR3: TGTGCCAGCAGCTTTTACAGGAGAGTCAACACTGAAGCTTTCTTT. It encodes CASSFYRRVNTEAFF. The V and J genes are TRBV7-9 and TRBJ1-1; possibly TRBD1 for D (5 bases). CDR3 length: 15 amino acids. The V end was cut by 3 bases, the J end by 2 bases, with 13 bases between. Germline CDR1 SEHNR, CDR2 FQNEAQ (reference sequence). The variable domain in full, completed from reference TRBV7-9 and TRBJ1-1, reads DTGVSQNPRHKITKRGQNVTFRCDPISEHNRLYWYRQTLGQGPEFLTYFQNEAQLEKSRLLSDRFSAERPKGSFSTLEIQRTEQGDSAMYLCASSFYRRVNTEAFFGQGTRLTVV.

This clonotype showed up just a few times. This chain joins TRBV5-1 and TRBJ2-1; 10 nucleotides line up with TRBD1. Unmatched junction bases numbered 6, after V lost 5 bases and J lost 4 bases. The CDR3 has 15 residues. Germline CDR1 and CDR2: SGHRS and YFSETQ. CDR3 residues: CASRVGQGIYNEQFF. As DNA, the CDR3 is TGCGCCAGCAGAGTGGGACAGGGGATATACAATGAGCAGTTCTTC.

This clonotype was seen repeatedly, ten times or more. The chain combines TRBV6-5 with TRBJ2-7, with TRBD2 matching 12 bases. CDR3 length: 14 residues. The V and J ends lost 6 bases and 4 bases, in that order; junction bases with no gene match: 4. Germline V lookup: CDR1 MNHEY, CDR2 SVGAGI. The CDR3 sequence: CASRQTSGSYEQYF. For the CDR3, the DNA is TGTGCCAGCAGGCAGACTAGCGGGAGTTACGAGCAGTACTTC.

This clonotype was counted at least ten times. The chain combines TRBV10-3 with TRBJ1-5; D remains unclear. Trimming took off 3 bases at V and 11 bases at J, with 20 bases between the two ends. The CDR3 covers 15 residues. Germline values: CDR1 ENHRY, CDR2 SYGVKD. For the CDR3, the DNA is TGTGCCATCAGTGACCCCCGACTGGAGGGAACGGCCCAGCATTTT. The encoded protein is CAISDPRLEGTAQHF.

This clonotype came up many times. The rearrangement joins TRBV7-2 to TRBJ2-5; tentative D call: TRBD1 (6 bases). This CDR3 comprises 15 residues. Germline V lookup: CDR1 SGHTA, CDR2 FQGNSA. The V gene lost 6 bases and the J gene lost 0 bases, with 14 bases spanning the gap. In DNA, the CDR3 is TGTGCCAGCAGGCCACAGGGTCACCACCAAGAGACCCAGTACTTC. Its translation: CASRPQGHHQETQYF. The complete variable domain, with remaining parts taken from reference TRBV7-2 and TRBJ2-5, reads GAGVSQSPSNKVTEKGKDVELRCDPISGHTALYWYRQSLGQGLEFLIYFQGNSAPDKSGLPSDRFSAERTGGSVSTLTIQRTQQEDSAVYLCASRPQGHHQETQYFGPGTRLLVL.

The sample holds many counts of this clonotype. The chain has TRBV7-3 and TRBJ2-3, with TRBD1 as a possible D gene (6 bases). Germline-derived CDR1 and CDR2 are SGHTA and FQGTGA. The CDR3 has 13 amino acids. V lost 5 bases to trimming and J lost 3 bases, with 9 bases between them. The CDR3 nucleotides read TGTGCCAGCAGCCTGGGACAAACAGATACGCAGTATTTT. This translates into CASSLGQTDTQYF.

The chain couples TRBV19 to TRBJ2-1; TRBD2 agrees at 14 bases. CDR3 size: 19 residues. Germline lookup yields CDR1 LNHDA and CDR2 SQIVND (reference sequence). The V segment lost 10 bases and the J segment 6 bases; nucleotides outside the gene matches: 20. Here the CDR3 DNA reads TGTGCCACCGAAACTCTTAAACCGGGACTAGCGGGAGTAGGCAATGAGCAGTTCTTC. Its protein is CATETLKPGLAGVGNEQFF.

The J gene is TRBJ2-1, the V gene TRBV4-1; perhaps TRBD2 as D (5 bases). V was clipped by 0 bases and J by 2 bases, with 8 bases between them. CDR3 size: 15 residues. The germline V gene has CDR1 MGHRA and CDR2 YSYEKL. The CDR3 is CASSQDYGTYNEQFF. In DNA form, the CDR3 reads TGCGCCAGCAGCCAAGATTACGGGACCTACAATGAGCAGTTCTTC.

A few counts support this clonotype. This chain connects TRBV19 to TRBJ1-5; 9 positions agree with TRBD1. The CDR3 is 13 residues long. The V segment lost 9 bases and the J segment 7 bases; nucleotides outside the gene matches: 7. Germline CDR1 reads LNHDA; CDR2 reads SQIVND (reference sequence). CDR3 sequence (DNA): TGTGCCAGCGCACAGGGGGCCGGGCAGCCCCAGCATTTT. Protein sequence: CASAQGAGQPQHF. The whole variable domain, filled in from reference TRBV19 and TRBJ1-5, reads DGGITQSPKYLFRKEGQNVTLSCEQNLNHDAMYWYRQDPGQGLRLIYYSQIVNDFQKGDIAEGYSVSREKKESFPLTVTSAQKNPTAFYLCASAQGAGQPQHFGDGTRLSIL.

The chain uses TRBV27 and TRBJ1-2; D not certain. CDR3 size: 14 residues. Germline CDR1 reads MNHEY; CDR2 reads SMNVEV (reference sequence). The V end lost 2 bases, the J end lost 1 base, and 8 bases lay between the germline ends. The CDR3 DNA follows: TGTGCCAGCAGTTTAGGAGGGCATAACTATGGCTACACCTTC. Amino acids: CASSLGGHNYGYTF.

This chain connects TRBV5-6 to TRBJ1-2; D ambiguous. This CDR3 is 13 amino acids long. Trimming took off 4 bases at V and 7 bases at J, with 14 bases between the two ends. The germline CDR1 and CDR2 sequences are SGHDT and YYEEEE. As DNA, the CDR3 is TGTGCCAGCAGCCCCGGATGGGTTGCTGGCTACACCTTC. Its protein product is CASSPGWVAGYTF.